These 26 T cell receptor beta chains share one sample of origin, sequenced in a study of T cells in localized non-small cell lung cancer. The data were produced by immunoSEQ multiplex PCR, yet TCRdb's version contains in-frame clones alone and is incomplete. Among under 4,000 clones listed, 25% to 35% were seen once. The source was lung tumor tissue, collected before any cancer treatment. The receptors were sampled from a male donor at least 60 years old with stage I lung adenocarcinoma.

This rearrangement joins TRBV29-1 to TRBJ2-7; TRBD1 agrees at 7 bases. Germline V gene data show CDR1 as SQVTM and CDR2 as ANQGSEA. The CDR3 has 13 residues. V lost 1 base and J lost 2; bases outside the gene matches: 2. The CDR3 is CSVEGQGAYEQYF. The CDR3 DNA is TGCAGCGTTGAAGGACAGGGCGCCTACGAGCAGTACTTC.

This chain connects TRBV18 to TRBJ2-7; 10 nucleotides line up with TRBD2. The CDR3 totals 15 residues. Trimming at V came to 3 bases and at J to 0 bases, leaving 2 bases not matched to a gene. Germline V lookup: CDR1 KGHSH, CDR2 LQKENI. The CDR3 here is CASSPERGGSYEQYF. The CDR3 nucleotides read TGTGCCAGCTCACCGGAGCGGGGGGGCTCCTACGAGCAGTACTTC.

The sample holds many counts of this clone. The gene calls are TRBV6-8 and TRBJ1-1, with 10 bases aligning to TRBD1. Germline CDR1 is MNHGY and CDR2 is SAAAGT. With 2 bases clipped from V and 4 bases from J, the junction kept 10 bases outside the gene matches. The CDR3 length is 17 residues. CDR3 in amino acids: CASSYALTGGATTEAFF. In DNA, the CDR3 is TGTGCCAGCAGTTACGCCTTGACAGGGGGCGCGACCACTGAAGCTTTCTTT.

Comments on this clone: At one end, the junction sequence differs from germline, possibly due to a read error. The CDR3 sequence: CASTQPPNGRKNQPQHF. CDR3 in DNA: TGCGCCAGCACTCAACCCCCGAATGGACGGAAAAATCAGCCCCAGCATTTT. V is TRBV23-1 and J is TRBJ1-5; D is unclear. TRBV23-1 is an ORF, with its function uncertain. The CDR3 is 17 amino acids.

This clone was seen a few times. The CDR3 here is CASQLQQGASAGYTF. CDR3 sequence (DNA): TGTGCCAGCCAACTACAACAGGGGGCGTCTGCTGGCTACACCTTC. V gene TRBV11-3 combines with J gene TRBJ1-2, with 9 bases matching TRBD1. The CDR3 extends over 15 amino acids. After removal of 8 bases from V and 7 bases from J, the junction contained 14 bases not matched to a gene. Germline V gene sequence: CDR1 SGHNT, CDR2 YENEEA.

This chain joins TRBV25-1 and TRBJ2-7; 8 bases agree with TRBD2. Trimming removed 3 bases from V and 4 bases from J; junction bases left unmatched: 5. The germline gives CDR1 MGHDK, CDR2 SYGVNS. The CDR3 has 14 residues. The CDR3 spells CASSDGTSQYEQYF. In nucleotides, the CDR3 is TGTGCCAGCAGTGATGGGACTAGTCAGTACGAGCAGTACTTC.

The V call is TRBV19, the J call TRBJ2-5; D is possibly TRBD2 (5 bases). CDR1 is LNHDA, CDR2 SQIVND, per germline (reference sequence). The CDR3 totals 15 residues. The ends were cut back, 7 bases at V and 0 bases at J, with 15 bases in the middle. The CDR3 DNA follows: TGTGCCAGTACCCCATCACGGGGTTACCAAGAGACCCAGTACTTC. This translates into CASTPSRGYQETQYF.

This clone was picked up a small number of times. V is TRBV6-8 and J is TRBJ1-5; possible D gene TRBD1, 5 bases. This CDR3 has 15 amino acids. Trimming cost V 7 bases and J 3 bases, with 16 bases left between them. Germline loops: CDR1 MNHGY, CDR2 SAAAGT. The CDR3 region has the DNA TGTGCCAGCACCCCCGGTGGGGGATTCAATCAGCCCCAGCATTTT. As protein: CASTPGGGFNQPQHF.

V usage is TRBV19 and J usage is TRBJ2-2, with no clear D. Looked up from germline, CDR1 is LNHDA and CDR2 is SQIVND (reference sequence). The CDR3 runs 14 residues. V was trimmed by 0 bases and J by 5 bases, leaving 7 bases between them. The CDR3, as DNA: TGTGCCAGTAGTATAGATCATGGGACCGGGGAGCTGTTTTTT. It is translated as CASSIDHGTGELFF.

The gene calls are TRBV12-5 and TRBJ2-5, with TRBD2 identical over 8 bases. V gave up 4 bases and J gave up 2 bases; unmatched junction bases: 6. Per germline, CDR1 LGHNT and CDR2 FRNRAP. The CDR3 covers 15 residues. The CDR3 DNA sequence: TGTGCTAGTGGTTGGACGTCGGGGGGGCAAGAGACCCAGTACTTC. Its translation is CASGWTSGGQETQYF.

This clone was seen only a few times. The chain is built from TRBV11-3 and TRBJ2-5; the match to TRBD1 covers 7 bases. Germline V gene lookup returns CDR1 SGHNT and CDR2 YENEEA. V gave up 2 bases and J gave up 2 bases; unmatched junction bases: 8. The CDR3 extends over 16 amino acids. The CDR3 DNA is TGTGCCAGCAGCTTAACGACAGGGAATGGGCAAGAGACCCAGTACTTC. As protein: CASSLTTGNGQETQYF.

This chain joins TRBV14 and TRBJ1-2; D gene ambiguous. Germline V gene lookup returns CDR1 SGHDN and CDR2 FVKESK. CDR3 length: 13 residues. V was pared by 2 bases and J by 0 bases, with 4 bases between. The CDR3 DNA follows: TGTGCCAGCAGCCAATTGCCTAACTATGGCTACACCTTC. Translated, it gives CASSQLPNYGYTF.

V gene TRBV29-1 combines with J gene TRBJ1-2; 10 nucleotides align to TRBD1. The V gene's germline CDR1 is SQVTM and CDR2 ANQGSEA. CDR3 size: 13 residues. Trimming at V came to 4 bases and at J to 6 bases, leaving 5 bases not matched to a gene. CDR3 in amino acids: CSVAFGQGDGYTF. DNA of the CDR3: TGCAGCGTTGCCTTTGGACAGGGGGATGGCTACACCTTC.

The CDR3 nucleotides are TGTGCCAGCAGTCTTACGAGAATTTCTCCACCCCTCCACTTT. Its translation is CASSLTRISPPLHF. The chain is built from TRBV28 and TRBJ1-6, with unresolved D. CDR3 length: 14 amino acids. Trimming cost V 5 bases and J 11 bases, with 16 bases left between them. The germline V gene encodes CDR1 MDHEN and CDR2 SYDVKM.

The chain couples TRBV11-3 to TRBJ2-7, with D perhaps matching TRBD2 (6 bases). The CDR3 extends over 14 amino acids. CDR1 and CDR2 (germline): SGHNT, YENEEA. Trimming cost V 4 bases and J 10 bases, with 20 bases left between them. CDR3 sequence reads: CASSYGGAARPQYF. For the CDR3, the DNA is TGTGCCAGCAGCTACGGAGGGGCGGCGAGGCCCCAGTACTTC.

The chain joins TRBV28 to TRBJ1-1; TRBD1 matches at 7 bases. CDR3 length: 17 residues. After removal of 5 bases from V and 1 base from J, the junction contained 13 bases not matched to a gene. Per the germline V gene, CDR1 is MDHEN and CDR2 is SYDVKM. This chain's CDR3 is CASSPNMGPGGNTEAFF. CDR3 bases: TGTGCCAGCAGTCCGAATATGGGGCCAGGGGGGAACACTGAAGCTTTCTTT. The full variable domain, its missing parts supplied by reference TRBV28 and TRBJ1-1, is DVKVTQSSRYLVKRTGEKVFLECVQDMDHENMFWYRQDPGLGLRLIYFSYDVKMKEKGDIPEGYSVSREKKERFSLILESASTNQTSMYLCASSPNMGPGGNTEAFFGQGTRLTVV.

This clone appeared a single time. The CDR3 DNA follows: TGCGCCAGCAGTGAGAGGGGCGCTAGCACAGATACGCAGTATTTT. It codes for CASSERGASTDTQYF. The gene calls are TRBV10-2 and TRBJ2-3; D might be TRBD1 (5 bases). This CDR3 has 15 amino acids. The germline V and J ends were trimmed by 2 bases and 0 bases, with 9 bases remaining between them. CDR1 and CDR2 from the germline V gene are WSHSY and SAAADI.

This clone has only a few counts. In DNA, the CDR3 is TGTGCCAGCAGGCAGCTATCCACCGGGGAGCTGTTTTTT. Its translation: CASRQLSTGELFF. This sequence joins TRBV6-8 and TRBJ2-2; no definite D call. Trimming left V 6 bases short and J 4 bases short, with 9 bases between. The CDR3 is made up of 13 amino acids. Germline V CDR1 and CDR2: MNHGY, SAAAGT.

This sequence joins TRBV29-1 and TRBJ2-2; TRBD1 aligns across 7 bases. The V gene's germline CDR1 is SQVTM and CDR2 ANQGSEA. The V segment lost 4 bases and the J segment 4 bases; nucleotides outside the gene matches: 6. This CDR3 contains 14 residues. The CDR3: CSVGRQGITGELFF. The CDR3 coding sequence is TGCAGCGTTGGAAGACAGGGAATCACCGGGGAGCTGTTTTTT.

Regarding this clone: One end of the junction varies from germline; a read error may be responsible. The rearrangement uses TRBV6-8 and TRBJ2-1; 7 positions match TRBD1. Germline lookup yields CDR1 MNHGY and CDR2 SAAAGT. This CDR3 is 15 amino acids long. The CDR3: CAISQPGTAYNEQFF. CDR3 DNA sequence: TGTGCCATCAGTCAACCCGGGACAGCATACAATGAGCAGTTCTTC.

This clone was detected a few times. The chain is built from TRBV11-3 and TRBJ1-1; no reliable D call. The CDR3 is made up of 14 amino acids. V lost 3 bases, J lost 8 bases, and 16 bases lay in between. CDR1 and CDR2 from the germline V gene are SGHNT and YENEEA. DNA for the CDR3: TGTGCCAGCAGCTTGGAATCAACACCTAGGGAAGCTTTCTTT. Its protein product is CASSLESTPREAFF.

This clone was seen only a few times. This rearrangement joins TRBV6-8 to TRBJ1-1; 9 positions match TRBD1. Germline lookup yields CDR1 MNHGY and CDR2 SAAAGT. This CDR3 contains 13 residues. The J segment lost 7 bases and the V segment lost 7 bases, leaving 7 bases of the junction unmatched. This CDR3 reads CASNNRGRGEAFF. DNA for the CDR3: TGTGCCAGCAATAACAGGGGGCGCGGTGAAGCTTTCTTT.

This clone was detected a few times. The chain carries TRBV9 and TRBJ2-2; tentatively, D is TRBD1 (7 bases). Germline V lookup: CDR1 SGDLS, CDR2 YYNGEE. The V end was cut by 4 bases, the J end by 5 bases, with 12 bases between. The CDR3 extends over 14 amino acids. Here the CDR3 DNA reads TGTGCCAGCAGCTGGAGGGGGCGAACCGGGGAGCTGTTTTTT. This sequence encodes CASSWRGRTGELFF.

The rearrangement joins TRBV6-8 to TRBJ1-4; D gene ambiguous. Between the trimmed V and J ends, which lost 10 bases and 5 bases, there was a span of 11 bases. CDR1 is MNHGY and CDR2 is SAAAGT in the germline V gene. The CDR3 sequence is 12 residues long. CDR3 sequence: CATGGLNEKLFF. As DNA, the CDR3 is TGTGCCACCGGTGGGTTAAATGAAAAACTGTTTTTT.

The chain recombines TRBV15 with TRBJ2-3, with a weak D call TRBD1 (6 bases). Germline CDR1 LNHNV, CDR2 YYDKDF (reference sequence). V lost 1 base and J lost 4, with 9 bases in between. This CDR3 spans 14 amino acids. The CDR3 sequence is CATSRVQGPDTQYF. CDR3 bases: TGTGCCACCAGCAGAGTTCAGGGGCCAGATACGCAGTATTTT.

Only a few counts were recorded for this clone. The chain couples TRBV9 to TRBJ2-7, with a tentative D call TRBD1 (6 bases). This CDR3 spans 14 amino acids. The germline V gene has CDR1 SGDLS and CDR2 YYNGEE. V dropped 4 bases and J dropped 2 bases, with 13 bases sitting between them. This CDR3 reads CASSPKTGPYEQYF. In nucleotides, the CDR3 is TGTGCCAGCAGCCCTAAGACAGGCCCCTACGAGCAGTACTTC.